This TCR beta chain emerged from a study of Ad26.COV2.S vaccination and SARS-CoV-2 variants. Study summary: Donor participated within the Ad26.COV2.S arm of the COV1001 trial.

General study findings and limits: Those who received vaccine or placebo ended up with similar non-spike TCR breadth. There was a possibility that the TCR breadth and depth analyses underestimated total T cell responses.

Clones were sequenced by immunoSEQ multiplex PCR, and TCRdb holds only the in-frame ones, with some missing. This table holds about 350,000 clones, 70% to 90% found once. Regarding treatment: around 19 received Ad26.COV2.S at low or high dose, single or two shots; 5 received placebo; per-sample allocation not given. At day 63 after the first vaccine or placebo injection, samples were drawn. A Boston donor was an adult aged 18-55 years. A remark on this clone: What it binds is not known.

The TCR comes from a person between 18 and 65 years old who received the Ad26.COV2.S COVID-19 vaccine or a placebo. The source material was peripheral blood, sampled in a trial of Ad26.COV2.S vaccine versus placebo.

The CDR3 DNA reads as TGTGCCAGTAACTCCCACGGACTAGCGGGAGTTGCCGGGGAGCTGTTTTTT. Its protein product is CASNSHGLAGVAGELFF. The rearrangement joins TRBV19 to TRBJ2-2; 13 nucleotides line up with TRBD2. V lost 7 bases to trimming and J lost 6 bases; unmatched junction nucleotides: 11. CDR3 size: 17 residues. The V gene's germline CDR1 is LNHDA and CDR2 SQIVND (reference sequence). The full variable domain, rest sourced from reference TRBV19 and TRBJ2-2, is DGGITQSPKYLFRKEGQNVTLSCEQNLNHDAMYWYRQDPGQGLRLIYYSQIVNDFQKGDIAEGYSVSREKKESFPLTVTSAQKNPTAFYLCASNSHGLAGVAGELFFGEGSRLTVL.